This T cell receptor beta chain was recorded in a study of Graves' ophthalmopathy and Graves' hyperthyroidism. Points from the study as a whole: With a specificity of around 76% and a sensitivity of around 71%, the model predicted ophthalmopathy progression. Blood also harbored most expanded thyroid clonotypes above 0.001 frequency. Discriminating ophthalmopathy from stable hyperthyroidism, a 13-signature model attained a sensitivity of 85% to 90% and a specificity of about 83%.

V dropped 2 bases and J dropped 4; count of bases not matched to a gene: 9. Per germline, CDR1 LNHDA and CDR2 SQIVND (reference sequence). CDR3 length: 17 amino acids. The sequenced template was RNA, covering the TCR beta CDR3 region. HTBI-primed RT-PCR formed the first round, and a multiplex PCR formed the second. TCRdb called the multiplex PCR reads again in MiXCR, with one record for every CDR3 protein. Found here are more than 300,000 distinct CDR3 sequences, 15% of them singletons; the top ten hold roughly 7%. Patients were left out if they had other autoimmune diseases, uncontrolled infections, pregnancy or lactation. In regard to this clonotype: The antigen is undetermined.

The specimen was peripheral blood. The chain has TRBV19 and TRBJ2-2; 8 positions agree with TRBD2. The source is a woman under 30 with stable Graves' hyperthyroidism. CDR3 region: CASSIPLAGGRTGELFF. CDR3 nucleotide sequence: TGTGCCAGTAGTATACCCCTCGCGGGGGGCCGCACCGGGGAGCTGTTTTTT.